Reported below is one T cell receptor beta chain. No antigen is known for it. This record belongs to a study of blood T cells in healthy people across ages. General study points: Samples with more naive T cells showed higher observed beta diversity.

Using a J-beta primer mix together with a sample-barcoded 5' primer, a second PCR was run for 7 to 11 cycles. TCRdb reprocessed the 5' RACE reads with MiXCR, giving one entry per CDR3 protein. The profile covers over a million distinct CDR3 sequences, with about 45% appearing a single time and under 5% taken by the ten largest. Sequencing was done on a sample of blood. This receptor was taken from a young woman in good health.

The CDR3 DNA sequence: TGTGCCAGCAGCTCGTCTCGCGGGGGGGTGAGCACAGATACGCAGTATTTT. Its translation: CASSSSRGGVSTDTQYF. The chain is built from TRBV7-2 and TRBJ2-3; 9 bases match TRBD2. With 4 bases clipped from V and 0 bases from J, the junction kept 8 bases outside the gene matches. This CDR3 comprises 17 residues. CDR1 and CDR2 (germline): SGHTA, FQGNSA.